The clone carrying this TCR beta chain was found once. The antigen is undetermined. As to time point: peripheral blood 6 weeks after treatment start. Samples spanned pretreatment and treatment, with 1 to 8 time points per patient. This sample is part of a study of PD-L1 blockade in urothelial cancer. Study context: Prior regimens of chemotherapy numbered 0 to 3 per patient. Regarding the study as a whole: Tumor-linked clones in blood grew more by 3 weeks in durable-benefit patients. Below-median pretreatment blood TCR clonality was a predictor of better survival.

Generated by immunoSEQ multiplex PCR, the TCRdb table keeps only in-frame clones and is missing some. The sample has 45,000 to 55,000 clones, 86% seen once. The sequencing used PBMCs, collected around atezolizumab (anti-PD-L1) treatment. The sequence was collected from a man in his fifties or sixties with urothelial cancer.

The chain's CDR3 is CASSLTGTVTEKLFF. In DNA form, the CDR3 reads TGTGCCAGCAGCCTAACCGGGACAGTAACTGAAAAACTGTTTTTT. The genes are TRBV27 and TRBJ1-4; 7 nucleotides line up with TRBD1. Looked up from germline, CDR1 is MNHEY and CDR2 is SMNVEV (reference sequence). The CDR3 is 15 amino acids. V was clipped by 6 bases and J by 7 bases; unmatched bases: 11. Looking up the rest from reference TRBV27 and TRBJ1-4 gives the full variable domain: EAQVTQNPRYLITVTGKKLTVTCSQNMNHEYMSWYRQDPGLGLRQIYYSMNVEVTDKGDVPEGYKVSRKEKRNFPLILESPSPNQTSLYFCASSLTGTVTEKLFFGSGTQLSVL.